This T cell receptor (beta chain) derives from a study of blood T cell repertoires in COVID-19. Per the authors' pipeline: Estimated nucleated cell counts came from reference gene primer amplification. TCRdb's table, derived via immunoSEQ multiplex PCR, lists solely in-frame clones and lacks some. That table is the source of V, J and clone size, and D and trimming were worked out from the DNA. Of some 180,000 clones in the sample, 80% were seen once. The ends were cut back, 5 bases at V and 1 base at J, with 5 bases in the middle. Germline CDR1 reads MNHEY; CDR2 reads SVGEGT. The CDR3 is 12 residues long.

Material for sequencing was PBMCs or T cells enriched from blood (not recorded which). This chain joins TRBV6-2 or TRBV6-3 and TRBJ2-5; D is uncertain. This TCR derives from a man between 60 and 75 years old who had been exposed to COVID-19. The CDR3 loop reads CASSSVQETQYF. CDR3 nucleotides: TGTGCCAGCAGTAGCGTCCAAGAGACCCAGTACTTC.